Sequencing of this TCR beta chain was carried out in a study of graft-versus-host responses after intestinal transplantation. Study overall: Transplants were multivisceral, liver-intestinal, or isolated intestinal. Every transplant recipient was induced with anti-thymocyte globulin, then maintained on tacrolimus and steroids for approximately three years. Study-wide results and caveats: Graft-donor T cell macrochimerism coincided with high graft-versus-host to host-versus-graft clonal ratios in allografts.

Deletions cut 6 bases from V and 4 bases from J, with 16 bases between. Germline CDR1 reads ENHRY; CDR2 reads SYGVKD. The CDR3 contains 14 residues. This clone has more than one count but fewer than ten. Its antigen is still unknown. The table came from immunoSEQ multiplex PCR; TCRdb's copy has only in-frame clones and leaves some out. This table holds just over 95,000 clones, 92% found once. The sequences come from unstimulated CD4+ T cells sorted from spleen or lymph node cells, collected before intestinal transplant. The chain combines TRBV10-3 with TRBJ2-7; TRBD2 might be the D (7 bases). The receptor comes from a human donor who received an intestinal transplant. For the CDR3, the DNA is TGTGCCATCAGCGCTCAGGGAGGGGGGTACGAGCAGTACTTC. This gives the protein CAISAQGGGYEQYF.